The 2 T cell receptor beta chains listed next were all sequenced from one sample in a study of T-cell memory formation after mild COVID-19. TCRdb used MiXCR to reprocess the 5' RACE reads, holding one entry per CDR3 protein. Here the sample spans hundreds of thousands of distinct CDR3 sequences, more than 15% being singletons. Specimen: PBMCs or a T cell subset sorted from them (not recorded which). The receptors were sampled from an adult woman who had mild COVID-19 (a few samples of this study predate the infection). Cell type and time point are not known.

This clonotype was detected only a few times. CDR3 residues: CASKPDPGQARDGYTF. DNA of the CDR3: TGTGCCAGCAAACCCGACCCAGGACAGGCAAGGGATGGCTACACCTTC. This chain links TRBV12-3 or TRBV12-4 with TRBJ1-2, with 7 bases lining up with TRBD1. Trimming took 7 bases from V and 6 from J; bases not matched to a gene: 17. CDR3 length: 16 amino acids.

V usage is TRBV7-6 and J usage is TRBJ2-3; possible D gene TRBD2, 6 bases. Germline lookup yields CDR1 SGHVS and CDR2 FNYEAQ. Trimming took 5 bases from V and 2 from J, leaving 14 bases between them. This CDR3 region has 15 residues. For the CDR3, the DNA is TGTGCCAGCAGCATCCGGGAGTCCCCCACAGATACGCAGTATTTT. Its protein product is CASSIRESPTDTQYF.